The source of this TCR beta chain is a study of vaccination effects on CD4 cells after COVID-19. Study-wide context: Samples that were drawn after vaccination came a median of 72 days after the second dose.

General observations from the study: In vaccinees who were healthy, merely 1 out of 255 vaccine-induced clones cross-reacted with common cold coronaviruses.

Repertoires were generated with immunoSEQ multiplex PCR, while TCRdb's copy carries only in-frame clones and drops some. The sample lists about 66,000 clones, around 80% seen once, with around 2.5% in the top ten. Upon completion of around eleven days in culture, CD4+ T cells were isolated. Participants were vaccinated with two doses of either the BNT162b2 or mRNA-1273 vaccine. Nucleocapsid antibodies stayed negative before and after vaccination, showing no earlier SARS-CoV-2 infection. IL-2 medium was substituted for half the medium on days 3 and 7. From germline, CDR1 is SGDLS and CDR2 YYNGEE. This CDR3 has 18 residues. V was pared by 0 bases and J by 9 bases, with 17 bases of the junction left unmatched. Comment on this clone: Its antigen is unknown.

The chain is built from TRBV9 and TRBJ2-4; TRBD1 matches at 8 bases. The sample here was CD4+ T cells from PBMCs cultured without peptide, taken after COVID-19 vaccination. The TCR was taken from a human donor who received a COVID-19 vaccine. In nucleotides, the CDR3 is TGTGCCAGCAGCGTAGCCCTGTCCGGACCAGGGGGCGCGGGCATTCAGTACTTC. Translation gives CASSVALSGPGGAGIQYF.